The present T cell receptor (beta chain) was sequenced within a study of cytomegalovirus exposure and HLA in healthy donors. V lost 5 bases and J 5 bases, leaving 13 bases between the germline ends. The CDR3 is 13 residues long. Per germline, CDR1 MGHDK and CDR2 SYGVNS. It was with 60 Vbeta and 13 Jbeta primers that the PCR ran. Sequencing was performed with immunoSEQ multiplex PCR; in TCRdb, only in-frame clones are kept and a portion is missing. Found here are approximately 150,000 clones, roughly 80% of them singletons; the top ten hold 2.9%. As regards this clone: Its antigen is unidentified.

Findings of the study overall: It was 160 or so TCR beta chains that were listed as cytomegalovirus-associated. A later analysis appeared to link common viral pathogens to several of the most significant clusters. An analysis that was carried out later associated 16,951 TCR beta sequences with HLA alleles at 0.05 false discovery rate.

In nominal health when sampled, donors likely had unrecorded immune exposures nonetheless. The origin of this receptor is a woman in her twenties or thirties in good health and CMV-seronegative. The gene calls are TRBV25-1 and TRBJ2-7; no clear D. Sequenced: PBMCs. CDR3 protein: CASSRRRSDEQYF. Here the CDR3 DNA reads TGTGCCAGCAGTAGAAGAAGATCGGACGAGCAGTACTTC.